The clone carrying this TCR beta chain was found a few times. What it recognizes is unknown. One entry per CDR3 protein, called by TCRdb with MiXCR from the reads. The table lists more than 95,000 distinct CDR3 sequences, more than 25% of them singletons. This sample is drawn from a study of T cell repertoires in cytomegalovirus infection. On the study more broadly: Recently identified HLA-C-restricted CMV epitopes were among the peptides used. TCR beta signatures that were public indicated CMV infection and matching HLA type. The study, taken as a whole, reports: Frequencies of public TCR beta families were cumulated, and this identified carriers of CMV plus the relevant HLA. The ex vivo response was dominated by HLA-C-restricted CMV-specific TCR beta clonotypes.

The sequencing here drew on CD8+ T cells from cultured PBMCs, taken from culture after CMV antigen stimulation. The sequence came from a human donor in good health (CMV status not recorded). Some clones in this sample may be carry-over from other donors' samples.

CDR3 loop: CASSLQPGQLNTGELFF. The CDR3 region has the DNA TGTGCCAGCAGCCTACAACCGGGACAACTGAACACCGGGGAGCTGTTTTTT. The genes are TRBV7-9 and TRBJ2-2; maybe TRBD1 (6 bases). V lost 5 bases and J 1 base, leaving 17 bases between the germline ends. This CDR3 is 17 amino acids long. Germline V gives CDR1 SEHNR, CDR2 FQNEAQ (reference sequence).